This T cell receptor beta chain came from a study of T cells in Graves' hyperthyroidism and ophthalmopathy. Study results and caveats: Most thyroid clonotypes with frequency above 0.001 were detected in blood.

The V gene's germline CDR1 is SGHRS and CDR2 YFSETQ. This CDR3 contains 16 residues. J lost 2 bases, V lost 4 bases, and 8 bases had no gene match. The investigators amplified TCR beta CDR3 regions from RNA transcripts. With the HTBI primer set, the TCR CDR3 went through a first round of RT-PCR. MiXCR, run by TCRdb on the multiplex PCR reads, gives a single entry per CDR3 protein. The table lists roughly 130,000 distinct CDR3 sequences, around 21% of them singletons. It was uncontrolled infection, other autoimmune disease, pregnancy or lactation that excluded patients. This clonotype was seen repeatedly, ten times or more. Its antigen is unknown.

The rearrangement links TRBV5-1 to TRBJ2-1; 8 bases map to TRBD2. This TCR was recovered from a woman in her fifties or sixties with Graves' hyperthyroidism that later progressed to Graves' ophthalmopathy. The sequenced sample was blood. CDR3 in amino acids: CASSLPSGSAYNEQFF. The CDR3 nucleotides are TGCGCCAGCAGCCTACCCAGCGGGAGTGCCTACAATGAGCAGTTCTTC. Full variable domain (rest looked up from reference TRBV5-1 and TRBJ2-1): KAGVTQTPRYLIKTRGQQVTLSCSPISGHRSVSWYQQTPGQGLQFLFEYFSETQRNKGNFPGRFSGRQFSNSRSEMNVSTLELGDSALYLCASSLPSGSAYNEQFFGPGTRLTVL.